These T cell receptor beta chains were read from a single sample in a study of TIL therapy for anti-PD-1-resistant metastatic lung cancer. Generated by immunoSEQ multiplex PCR, the TCRdb table keeps only in-frame clones and is missing some. The sample records 50,000 to 65,000 clones, about 69% being singletons. The source material was blood, sampled at baseline. Receptors were obtained from a person between 30 and 79 years old with non-small cell lung cancer. CDR3s include the opening cysteine and the closing phenylalanine or tryptophan. The D gene is left open where the match is weak.

TRBV5-4,TRBJ2-3,.,CASSYGIGTDTQYF,TGTGCCAGCAGCTACGGGATAGGCACAGATACGCAGTATTTT
TRBV30,TRBJ2-3,.,CAWSWSGADTQYF,TGTGCCTGGAGTTGGTCAGGCGCAGATACGCAGTATTTT
TRBV7-3,TRBJ2-3,TRBD2,CASSASGTTDTQYF,TGTGCCAGCAGCGCTAGCGGCACCACAGATACGCAGTATTTT
TRBV27,TRBJ1-5,.,CASSFRREDQPQHF,TGTGCCAGCAGTTTTCGCAGGGAAGATCAGCCCCAGCATTTT
TRBV7-6,TRBJ2-2,.,CASSSYSQTSGELFF,TGTGCCAGCAGCTCGTACAGCCAAACGTCCGGGGAGCTGTTTTTT
TRBV2,TRBJ2-1,TRBD2,CASHSRAGAYNEQFF,TGTGCCAGCCATTCGAGAGCGGGGGCCTACAATGAGCAGTTCTTC
TRBV19,TRBJ2-2,.,CASSSLFPGELFF,TGTGCCAGTAGTTCCCTTTTCCCCGGGGAGCTGTTTTTT
TRBV7-2,TRBJ1-6,.,CASSFGSNSPLHF,TGTGCCAGCAGCTTTGGTTCAAATTCACCCCTCCACTTT
TRBV4-1,TRBJ2-1,.,CASSQERSFGARNYNEQFF,TGCGCCAGCAGCCAAGAGAGGAGCTTCGGGGCTAGAAATTACAATGAGCAGTTCTTC
TRBV5-1,TRBJ1-2,.,CASSLAAGSGYGYTF,TGCGCCAGCAGCTTGGCTGCAGGGTCGGGCTATGGCTACACCTTC
TRBV7-8,TRBJ2-3,.,CASSPRSLSTDTQYF,TGTGCCAGCAGCCCCCGGTCACTGAGCACAGATACGCAGTATTTT
TRBV7-2,TRBJ2-7,.,CASSLRGSGYEQYF,TGTGCCAGCAGCTTACGGGGGAGTGGCTACGAGCAGTACTTC
TRBV7-3,TRBJ2-7,TRBD2,CASSLSGGVHEQYF,TGTGCCAGCAGCCTCTCGGGGGGAGTACACGAGCAGTACTTC
TRBV7-9,TRBJ1-5,.,CASSLGGTQPQHF,TGTGCCAGCAGCTTAGGGGGGACCCAGCCCCAGCATTTT